The clone carrying this T cell receptor beta chain appeared once. Its target is not known. In germline, CDR1 is SGHNT, CDR2 YENEEA. The CDR3 runs 15 residues. Trimming shortened V by 5 bases and J by 1 base, and 15 bases separated the two germline ends. The entry originates in a study of cytomegalovirus exposure and HLA in healthy donors. The study, taken as a whole, reports: The majority of TCR sequences were rare, yet some public TCRs appeared in many donors.

The PCR employed 60 Vbeta primers together with 13 Jbeta primers. Generated by immunoSEQ multiplex PCR, the TCRdb table keeps only in-frame clones and is missing some. The data hold some 150,000 clones, with approximately 78% observed a single time. The receptor was isolated from a woman aged 45-65 years in good health and CMV-seropositive. The chain combines TRBV11-3 with TRBJ2-7; a weak D match, TRBD2 (6 bases). Sequencing input: PBMCs. The CDR3 DNA reads TGTGCCAGCAGCGGAGGGACGGGGAAATCCTACGAGCAGTACTTC. Its translation: CASSGGTGKSYEQYF.